This passage covers 8 T cell receptor beta chains from one sample sequenced in a study of blood T cell repertoires in COVID-19. The assay was immunoSEQ multiplex PCR, and TCRdb's table has in-frame clones only and misses some. This sample yields approximately 70,000 clones, of which approximately 85% are seen a single time; 5.4% belongs to the top ten. Sequenced: peripheral blood. These receptors all stem from a woman older than 75 with active or convalescent COVID-19.

The gene calls are TRBV9 and TRBJ2-1; the match to TRBD2 covers 12 bases. This CDR3 has 17 amino acids. The germline V gene encodes CDR1 SGDLS and CDR2 YYNGEE. Trimming took 3 bases from V and 4 from J; bases not matched to a gene: 8. The CDR3 reads CASSGGLAGMGYNEQFF. CDR3 nucleotides: TGTGCCAGCAGCGGCGGACTAGCGGGGATGGGGTACAATGAGCAGTTCTTC.

The V call is TRBV7-2, the J call TRBJ2-7; D is possibly TRBD1 (6 bases). The CDR3 runs 15 residues. V was clipped by 0 bases and J by 4 bases, with 13 bases between them. Germline CDR1 reads SGHTA; CDR2 reads FQGNSA. This chain's CDR3 is CASSLASGEQYEQYF. DNA of the CDR3: TGTGCCAGCAGCTTAGCATCAGGGGAGCAGTACGAGCAGTACTTC.

The V call is TRBV6-5, the J call TRBJ2-7; D gene ambiguous. Germline loops: CDR1 MNHEY, CDR2 SVGAGI. Trimming removed 4 bases at V and 2 bases at J, with 15 bases between. The CDR3 consists of 15 residues. CDR3 nucleotides: TGTGCCAGCAGTTTATCCATCTTGGCCCCCTACGAGCAGTACTTC. Residues: CASSLSILAPYEQYF.

The V and J genes are TRBV5-4 and TRBJ2-2; perhaps TRBD2 as D (6 bases). V gave up 1 base and J gave up 0 bases, with 10 bases separating them. Germline CDR1 is SGHNT and CDR2 is YYREEE (reference sequence). The CDR3 spans 16 residues. The CDR3 DNA reads TGTGCCAGCAGCTTGTGGGCGGGGACGAACACCGGGGAGCTGTTTTTT. Its protein is CASSLWAGTNTGELFF. The variable domain in full, with the rest retrieved from reference TRBV5-4 and TRBJ2-2, is ETGVTQSPTHLIKTRGQQVTLRCSSQSGHNTVSWYQQALGQGPQFIFQYYREEENGRGNFPPRFSGLQFPNYSSELNVNALELDDSALYLCASSLWAGTNTGELFFGEGSRLTVL.

The chain recombines TRBV9 with TRBJ1-4; the D is unclear. From germline, CDR1 is SGDLS and CDR2 YYNGEE. CDR3 size: 16 residues. V shed 4 bases and J shed 0 bases, with 13 bases lying between them. CDR3 nucleotide sequence: TGTGCCAGCAGCAACGCCAACTCTGCAACTAATGAAAAACTGTTTTTT. Translation: CASSNANSATNEKLFF.

The V and J genes are TRBV29-1 and TRBJ1-2; D is undetermined. Germline loops: CDR1 SQVTM, CDR2 ANQGSEA. V dropped 7 bases and J dropped 2 bases, with 11 bases sitting between them. The CDR3 covers 12 residues. The CDR3 sequence is CSALDNNYGYTF. In DNA form, the CDR3 reads TGCAGCGCCCTCGACAACAACTATGGCTACACCTTC.

The gene calls are TRBV4-2 and TRBJ2-5; unclear D gene. The CDR3 has 13 amino acids. The germline V gene encodes CDR1 LGHNA and CDR2 YNFKEQ. Trimming took 1 base from V and 5 from J, leaving 8 bases between them. The CDR3 coding sequence is TGTGCCAGCAGCCAAGCGGAGAGGGAGACCCAGTACTTC. This translates into CASSQAERETQYF.

DNA of the CDR3: TGTGCCAGCAGTTTATGGGGCAGGAACACCGGGGAGCTGTTTTTT. It specifies CASSLWGRNTGELFF. The chain has TRBV6-6 and TRBJ2-2; possibly TRBD1 for D (5 bases). The germline V and J ends were trimmed by 4 bases and 1 base, with 10 bases remaining between them. CDR1 is MNHNY, CDR2 SVGAGI, per germline (reference sequence). CDR3 length: 15 amino acids.